The rows below give T cell receptor beta chains drawn from one sample of a study of blood T cell repertoires in COVID-19. Some clones are missing from TCRdb's copy, which holds only in-frame ones; the method was immunoSEQ multiplex PCR. The sample contains roughly 100,000 clones, 70% to 90% of which appear only once. Sequenced sample: peripheral blood. These receptor sequences come from a human donor with COVID-19, enrolled during active disease. The donor label of this sample is uncertain. CDR3s include the opening cysteine and the closing phenylalanine or tryptophan. The order of the fields is V gene, D gene, clone size, J gene, CDR3 DNA, CDR3 protein. The D gene is left open where the match is weak. Size is omitted from some rows. Given values are once, few, many or a class for expanded clones.

v_gene: TRBV4-2
d_gene: TRBD1
abundance: medium-sized
j_gene: TRBJ1-4
CDR3nt: TGTGCCAGCAGCTTGACCGGGACAGGCGAGGAAAAACTGTTTTTT
CDR3aa: CASSLTGTGEEKLFF

v_gene: TRBV5-6
d_gene: TRBD1
abundance: NA
j_gene: TRBJ2-7
CDR3nt: TGTGCCAGCAGCATGGGGACAGGGGTGGGGGAGCAGTACTTC
CDR3aa: CASSMGTGVGEQYF

v_gene: TRBV27
d_gene: NA
abundance: NA
j_gene: TRBJ2-7
CDR3nt: TGTGCCAGCAGTTTAACCCCAGGCAACCCCCACAATTACGAGCAGTACTTC
CDR3aa: CASSLTPGNPHNYEQYF

v_gene: TRBV10-3
d_gene: TRBD1
abundance: NA
j_gene: TRBJ1-4
CDR3nt: TGTGCCATCAGCCAGGGGGCCGCAACTAATGAAAAACTGTTTTTT
CDR3aa: CAISQGAATNEKLFF

v_gene: TRBV7-9
d_gene: NA
abundance: few
j_gene: TRBJ1-1
CDR3nt: TGTGCCAGCTTACCCCCCCCGGGAACGAACACTGAAGCTTTCTTT
CDR3aa: CASLPPPGTNTEAFF

v_gene: TRBV21-1
d_gene: NA
abundance: NA
j_gene: TRBJ1-1
CDR3nt: TGTGCCAGCAGCCCCCGGAGGAACACTGAAGCTTTCTTT
CDR3aa: CASSPRRNTEAFF

v_gene: TRBV2
d_gene: NA
abundance: NA
j_gene: TRBJ2-6
CDR3nt: TGTGCCAGCCCGCAGGGTAAGGGCACGGCTGGGGCCAACGTCCTGACTTTC
CDR3aa: CASPQGKGTAGANVLTF

v_gene: TRBV18
d_gene: NA
abundance: NA
j_gene: TRBJ1-5
CDR3nt: TGTGCCAGCTCACCAGTGGAAGGGGCGAATCAGCCCCAGCATTTT
CDR3aa: CASSPVEGANQPQHF

v_gene: TRBV7-3
d_gene: NA
abundance: once
j_gene: TRBJ2-3
CDR3nt: TGTGCCAGCAGCCCGCAGGGGAATGACCCAAGTATTTTT
CDR3aa: CASSPQGNDPSIF

v_gene: TRBV9
d_gene: NA
abundance: NA
j_gene: TRBJ2-3
CDR3nt: TGTGCCAGCAGCGTAGGGGTAGGGGCAGATACGCAGTATTTT
CDR3aa: CASSVGVGADTQYF

v_gene: TRBV25-1
d_gene: TRBD1
abundance: NA
j_gene: TRBJ1-3
CDR3nt: TGTGCCAGCAGTGACACAGGGGCTGGAAACACCATATATTTT
CDR3aa: CASSDTGAGNTIYF

v_gene: TRBV12-2
d_gene: NA
abundance: NA
j_gene: TRBJ1-1
CDR3nt: TGTGCAAGTCGCTTCGGACAGGGGGTCTCTGAAGCTTTCTTT
CDR3aa: CASRFGQGVSEAFF

v_gene: TRBV9
d_gene: NA
abundance: NA
j_gene: TRBJ1-3
CDR3nt: TGTGCCAGCGCAGAAGCAGGGGCAGGAAACACCATATATTTT
CDR3aa: CASAEAGAGNTIYF

v_gene: TRBV6-2/TRBV6-3
d_gene: NA
abundance: NA
j_gene: TRBJ1-2
CDR3nt: TGTGCCAGCAGTAGACAGATCCCTGGCTACACCTTC
CDR3aa: CASSRQIPGYTF

v_gene: TRBV2
d_gene: NA
abundance: few
j_gene: TRBJ1-6
CDR3nt: TGTGCCAGCAGCGAAGCGCGCTATAATTCACCCCTCCACTTT
CDR3aa: CASSEARYNSPLHF